These T cell receptor beta chains were read from a single sample in a study of blood T cells in healthy people across ages. TCRdb processed the 5' RACE reads anew with MiXCR; each CDR3 protein has one entry. The sample has under 800,000 distinct CDR3 sequences, around 21% seen once. The sequencing input was blood. The receptor source for this set is a man between 70 and 80 years old in good health. The CDR3 runs from the conserved cysteine through the conserved F or W. The D gene is left open where the match is weak. Size values are once, few and many counts, or a class for expanded clones, and some rows have none.

size: NA; J: TRBJ1-6; D: TRBD1; V: TRBV7-3; DNA: TGTGCCAGCAGTCTCGACAGGGACAATTCACCCCTCCACTTT; CDR3: CASSLDRDNSPLHF
size: few; J: TRBJ1-1; D: NA; V: TRBV29-1; DNA: TGCAGCGTTGAAGAAGGAGGGTTGGGAGCTTTCTTT; CDR3: CSVEEGGLGAFF
size: many; J: TRBJ1-4; D: NA; V: TRBV6-1; DNA: TGTGCCAGCAGTGAGGTCGCTGACGCGCAAAAACTGTTTTTT; CDR3: CASSEVADAQKLFF
size: NA; J: TRBJ2-2; D: NA; V: TRBV20-1; DNA: TGCAGTGCTAGTCGCCAGGGGAACACCGGGGAGCTGTTTTTT; CDR3: CSASRQGNTGELFF
size: few; J: TRBJ2-5; D: TRBD2; V: TRBV7-2; DNA: TGTGCCAGCAGCTTAGGTAGCGGGAGTTTTGAGACCCAGTACTTC; CDR3: CASSLGSGSFETQYF
size: NA; J: TRBJ2-1; D: NA; V: TRBV9; DNA: TGTGCCTGCAGCTCAGTCGGGGACTCCTACAATGAGCAGTTCTTC; CDR3: CACSSVGDSYNEQFF
size: few; J: TRBJ1-1; D: NA; V: TRBV7-3; DNA: TGTGCCAGCAGCTTAGTCCCCCTGGCTGAAGCTTTCTTT; CDR3: CASSLVPLAEAFF
size: NA; J: TRBJ2-1; D: NA; V: TRBV5-1; DNA: TGCGCCAGCAGCTTGGTCCAGGCGGGGTACGATGAGCAGTTCTTC; CDR3: CASSLVQAGYDEQFF
size: NA; J: TRBJ2-5; D: NA; V: TRBV20-1; DNA: TGCAGTGCTCAACAGGCCCAAGAGACCCAGTACTTC; CDR3: CSAQQAQETQYF
size: many; J: TRBJ2-5; D: TRBD2; V: TRBV12-3/TRBV12-4; DNA: TGTGCCAGCAGCCTTAGCGGGGTGGAGACCCAGTACTTC; CDR3: CASSLSGVETQYF
size: NA; J: TRBJ1-1; D: TRBD1; V: TRBV5-1; DNA: TGCGCCAGCAGCGTGACAGGGGTGAACACTGAAGCTTTCTTT; CDR3: CASSVTGVNTEAFF
size: few; J: TRBJ2-5; D: TRBD1; V: TRBV5-1; DNA: TGCGCCAGCAGCCCTGGGACAGGGGTGCCTGAGACCCAGTACTTC; CDR3: CASSPGTGVPETQYF
size: many; J: TRBJ1-4; D: NA; V: TRBV6-5; DNA: TGTGCCAGCAGTGACTCTGGAGTAACTAATGAAAAACTGTTTTTT; CDR3: CASSDSGVTNEKLFF
size: NA; J: TRBJ2-1; D: NA; V: TRBV5-6; DNA: TGTGCCACCTCCTCCCGTGGGACAAAGCCCAATGAGCAGTTCTTC; CDR3: CATSSRGTKPNEQFF
size: few; J: TRBJ2-2; D: TRBD2; V: TRBV5-1; DNA: TGCGCCAGCAGCTTGGAGTTGCTAGCGGGAGTGCACACCGGGGAGCTGTTTTTT; CDR3: CASSLELLAGVHTGELFF